These 10 T cell receptor beta chains originate from one sample sequenced in a study of cytomegalovirus exposure and HLA in healthy donors listed by TCRdb under 2017. Preparation of the library involved the immunoSEQ multiplex PCR assay. For the multiplex PCR, a mixture combining 60 forward primers for TCR Vbeta segments and 13 reverse primers for TCR Jbeta segments was used. TCRdb provides this immuneACCESS table in a form limited to in-frame rearrangements. Some clones are lacking; in checked studies, under half of them reflect an unresolved V gene, and why the rest are absent is not known. For this sample there are around 50,000 clones; 80% appear just once. The ten largest clones represent 8.1% of the sample. Input material: PBMCs. These receptors were obtained from a man aged 25 to 40 in good health and CMV-seropositive.

The CDR3 nucleotides are TGCGCCAGCAGCTTGGCGGGCCAGGGGGCACGATATTCCCAGACCCAGTACTTC. It specifies CASSLAGQGARYSQTQYF. The rearrangement uses TRBV5-1 and TRBJ2-5; 8 nucleotides match TRBD1. Trimming removed 0 bases from V and 6 bases from J; junction bases left unmatched: 16. Per the germline V gene, CDR1 is SGHRS and CDR2 is YFSETQ. This CDR3 has 18 amino acids.

In DNA form, the CDR3 reads TGCGCCAGCAGCCCTGGCCGGCCGGGACAGGGGGTTTCACCCCTCCACTTT. Its protein is CASSPGRPGQGVSPLHF. The chain is built from TRBV4-1 and TRBJ1-6, with TRBD1 matching 11 bases. The J segment lost 9 bases and the V segment lost 4 bases, leaving 11 bases of the junction unmatched. Germline CDR1 and CDR2: MGHRA and YSYEKL. The CDR3 has 17 residues.

The chain has TRBV2 and TRBJ2-3, with 10 bases identical to TRBD2. The CDR3 has 15 residues. V dropped 10 bases and J dropped 6; count of bases not matched to a gene: 13. From germline, CDR1 is SNHLY and CDR2 FYNNEI. CDR3 in amino acids: CATKGASGGRDTQYF. CDR3 nucleotides: TGTGCCACAAAGGGGGCTAGCGGGGGCCGGGATACGCAGTATTTT.

The gene calls are TRBV18 and TRBJ2-2; no reliable D call. Germline-derived CDR1 and CDR2 are KGHSH and LQKENI. The V end lost 6 bases, the J end lost 5 bases, and 10 bases lay between the germline ends. CDR3 length: 13 amino acids. The CDR3 reads CASSLRQTGELFF. The CDR3 region has the DNA TGTGCCAGCTCCCTAAGACAAACCGGGGAGCTGTTTTTT.

The chain links TRBV9 to TRBJ1-2; D is ambiguous. Trimming pared 3 bases from V and 4 bases from J, leaving 7 bases between. Germline V lookup: CDR1 SGDLS, CDR2 YYNGEE. The CDR3 extends over 12 amino acids. Here the CDR3 reads CASSEGVYGYTF. CDR3 sequence (DNA): TGTGCCAGCAGCGAAGGAGTCTATGGCTACACCTTC.

The V gene is TRBV5-4, the J gene TRBJ2-7; D is possibly TRBD2 (6 bases). Trimming pared 4 bases from V and 6 bases from J, leaving 17 bases between. This CDR3 spans 14 amino acids. Per the germline V gene, CDR1 is SGHNT and CDR2 is YYREEE (reference sequence). The CDR3 loop reads CASSLDYRPTEQYF. The CDR3 DNA follows: TGTGCCAGCAGCCTGGACTATCGGCCCACCGAGCAGTACTTC.

The genes are TRBV7-2 and TRBJ2-1, with 8 bases aligning to TRBD1. Trimming cost V 8 bases and J 8 bases; bases outside gene matches: 5. The V gene's germline CDR1 is SGHTA and CDR2 FQGNSA. This CDR3 region has 12 residues. As DNA, the CDR3 is TGTGCCAGCGACCGACAGGGGTATGAGCAGTTCTTC. It yields the protein CASDRQGYEQFF.

CDR3 sequence (DNA): TGTGCCAGCAGTTACTCTAGACTAGCGGGGTCTAAGCAGTTCTTC. As protein: CASSYSRLAGSKQFF. V and J are TRBV6-5 and TRBJ2-1; 11 nucleotides agree with TRBD2. Trimming cost V 0 bases and J 11 bases; bases outside gene matches: 6. This CDR3 is built from 15 residues. Germline V lookup: CDR1 MNHEY, CDR2 SVGAGI.

The rearrangement links TRBV7-9 to TRBJ2-5; TRBD2 agrees at 10 bases. J lost 1 base, V lost 1 base, and 6 bases had no gene match. Germline values: CDR1 SEHNR, CDR2 FQNEAQ (reference sequence). The CDR3 consists of 17 residues. This CDR3 is CASSLGLAGRAQETQYF. DNA of the CDR3: TGTGCCAGCAGCTTAGGACTAGCGGGTAGGGCCCAAGAGACCCAGTACTTC.

This sequence joins TRBV4-1 and TRBJ1-2; maybe TRBD1 (5 bases). Germline values: CDR1 MGHRA, CDR2 YSYEKL. This CDR3 contains 12 residues. V was trimmed by 1 base and J by 12 bases, leaving 12 bases between them. Here the CDR3 reads CASSQGDSVHTF. The CDR3 nucleotides read TGCGCCAGCAGCCAAGGAGACAGCGTCCACACCTTC.